This TCR beta chain was sequenced for a study of shared clonotypes between healthy human individuals (dated by TCRdb to the early 2020s). At the level of the whole study: A few men and two women, aged 18 to 49 years, made up the cohort. Per donor, three plates each were used for CD4 naive and CD4 memory, two for CD8 naive, and one for CD8 memory. Between about 0.94 and 8.9 billion PBMCs per donor were obtained by leukapheresis. To estimate repertoire size and how much clonotype sharing occurs between individuals, the study deeply sequenced the blood TCR repertoires of about five healthy adults. Different laboratories and diverse techniques were used to prepare libraries and sequence TCR repertoires, to increase sequencing depth and limit assay-specific biases.

Study-level results and caveats: Pairwise subsampling indicated that sequencing depth was expected to affect the degree of clonotype sharing among donors. Sampling was restricted to blood, and TCR repertoires in tissue are likely to differ from TCR repertoires in blood. Across four donors, roughly 5.1% of naive CD4, 3% to 4% of naive CD8, 2.3% of memory CD4, and approximately 0.4% of memory CD8 clonotypes were shared. Because the study included only a small number of donors, the genetic and exposure-history diversity represented was limited. Larger estimated clonotype richness was generally found for naive subsets than for memory subsets. Clonotypes shared by all four sorted-subset donors showed higher generation probabilities than non-shared clonotypes. Rarefaction of sorted-subset datasets indicated incomplete sequencing despite the large sequencing depth.

Donors were healthy HIV-negative adults with no recently reported acute infections or vaccinations. All donors were Caucasian adults living in Nashville, Tennessee, USA. Magnetic negative selection was used to enrich CD4+ T cells, after which naive cells were positively selected on CD45RA and the negative fraction became the memory subset. Blood was obtained by leukapheresis, after which PBMCs were separated by Ficoll-Histopaque density gradient centrifugation and cryopreserved in liquid nitrogen vapor phase. Analytical flow cytometry was used to check the purity and quantity of each magnetically sorted T cell population. Genomic DNA was isolated from every sorted fraction and measured by UV absorbance on a Nanodrop 2000c. Points on this clone: No cognate antigen has been identified for it. No per-base quality is available; no much larger clone lies one base away. This specimen includes other DNA sequences encoding the same CDR3.

Spanning cysteine to phenylalanine, the CDR3 consists of 14 amino acids. The DNA shown is the 42-base CDR3, in frame from base 1. CDR1 and CDR2 are drawn from the germline V gene: MNHEY, SVGAGI. After removal of 2 bases from V and 5 bases from J, the junction retains 2 bases not matched to a gene. Using the deep immunoSEQ assay, multiplex PCR amplified TCR CDR3 regions from genomic DNA. Extracted genomic DNA from each cell subset was distributed evenly across all wells of several immunoSEQ 96-well plates, and each plate was treated as a replicate. Each replicate PCR for sorted subsets received 200 ng genomic DNA, equal to tens of thousands of T cell genomes. Purified libraries were measured with a Qubit 3.0 fluorometer, size-checked on a Bioanalyzer 2100, and measured again with the KAPA Library Quantification kit. Every immunoSEQ 96-well plate was sequenced on a dedicated single-read 150-cycle Illumina NextSeq 550 flow cell. The authors' analysis ran thus. Because the immunoSEQ output held only junctional sequences and lacked quality scores, the filtering could not match the filtering applied to full-length reads. To assign V/J genes and CDR3, sequences were annotated using PyIR, a Python wrapper for IgBLAST v1.9, with IMGT germline references. Reads were removed for weak V/J assignments (E-value above 1e-6), missing CDR3, stop codons, out-of-frame junctions, or ambiguous translated residues. A V3J clonotype was defined by an identical inferred V gene, J gene, and CDR3 amino acid sequence. Percentage overlap between repertoires was calculated by dividing the number of shared unique clonotypes by the size of the smaller repertoire. Richness of each repertoire was evaluated using RTK rarefaction, the Chao1 estimator, and Recon v2.1 estimates of unobserved clonotypes. Generation probabilities were computed with OLGA for all TCRbeta clonotypes obtained by the gDNA method from a handful of donors. The table comes from immuneACCESS by way of TCRdb, which keeps in-frame sequences with V and J called. Part of the clones is missing from these tables; in studies checked, under half for an unresolved V gene and the rest for unknown reasons. V, J and clone size are those of that table, while D and trimming were read from the DNA. The sample table shows 2 million to 2.5 million clones, and 85% to 95% are seen once. Clones ranked in the top ten supply 0.37% of the sample.

The material sequenced was naive CD4+ T cells from PBMCs. This specimen's cell subset or site label, interpreted: CD45RA+ positively selected. This clonotype originated in a man aged 18 to 29 in good health. Some clones in this sample may be carry-over from other donors' samples. The rearranged segments are TRBV6-5 and TRBJ2-2; TRBD1 lines up with 7 middle nucleotides. The DNA sequence is as follows: TGTGCCAGCAGTTACAGGGGGCGAACCGGGGAGCTGTTTTTT. Its protein is CASSYRGRTGELFF.